The rows below give T cell receptor beta chains drawn from one sample of a study of blood T cell repertoires in COVID-19. Repertoires were generated with immunoSEQ multiplex PCR, while TCRdb's copy carries only in-frame clones and drops some. The data show hundreds of thousands of clones, around nine tenths seen once. The source material was peripheral blood. The receptors here all came from a woman aged 30 to 39 with acute or convalescent COVID-19. CDR3s include the opening cysteine and the closing phenylalanine or tryptophan. The order of the fields is CDR3 protein, J gene, V gene.

CDR3aa: CASSLYWVRVRENTEAFF
j_gene: TRBJ1-1
v_gene: TRBV5-6

CDR3aa: CASSLTGGAGGYTF
j_gene: TRBJ1-2
v_gene: TRBV5-1

CDR3aa: CASSSPFASAVSTDTQYF
j_gene: TRBJ2-3
v_gene: TRBV7-2

CDR3aa: CASTPRTGEETQYF
j_gene: TRBJ2-5
v_gene: TRBV5-1

CDR3aa: CASSPGGGRLYEQYF
j_gene: TRBJ2-7
v_gene: TRBV7-6

CDR3aa: CASSPYNEQFF
j_gene: TRBJ2-1
v_gene: TRBV2

CDR3aa: CASSQDFRQYSGNTIYF
j_gene: TRBJ1-3
v_gene: TRBV4-2

CDR3aa: CASRGVAGYTF
j_gene: TRBJ1-2
v_gene: TRBV19

CDR3aa: CASSLAPSSPNSPLHF
j_gene: TRBJ1-6
v_gene: TRBV5-1

CDR3aa: CASSLEGSGEAFF
j_gene: TRBJ1-1
v_gene: TRBV5-1

CDR3aa: CASSQDGIGEQYF
j_gene: TRBJ2-7
v_gene: TRBV3-1/TRBV3-2

CDR3aa: CASSLAPDRAEQYF
j_gene: TRBJ2-7
v_gene: TRBV5-1

CDR3aa: CASSERDRSNTGELFF
j_gene: TRBJ2-2
v_gene: TRBV10-2

CDR3aa: CAIFSRGYGYTF
j_gene: TRBJ1-2
v_gene: TRBV10-3

CDR3aa: CASSPDGGRNTEAFF
j_gene: TRBJ1-1
v_gene: TRBV9

CDR3aa: CASSRPYRSNEQFF
j_gene: TRBJ2-1
v_gene: TRBV4-1

CDR3aa: CASSPTGGMRGANVLTF
j_gene: TRBJ2-6
v_gene: TRBV18

CDR3aa: CASSWSGNTGELFF
j_gene: TRBJ2-2
v_gene: TRBV7-9

CDR3aa: CSVATVLGTEAFF
j_gene: TRBJ1-1
v_gene: TRBV29-1

CDR3aa: CASSLASAALNTEAFF
j_gene: TRBJ1-1
v_gene: TRBV7-8

CDR3aa: CARSVARGRGGPGSNEQFF
j_gene: TRBJ2-1
v_gene: TRBV9

CDR3aa: CASSGENSPLHF
j_gene: TRBJ1-6
v_gene: TRBV2

CDR3aa: CASSPQGAVYNEQFF
j_gene: TRBJ2-1
v_gene: TRBV6-5

CDR3aa: CASSLSGGEFYYGYTF
j_gene: TRBJ1-2
v_gene: TRBV7-3

CDR3aa: CASSELPRDSTQDTIYF
j_gene: TRBJ1-3
v_gene: TRBV25-1

CDR3aa: CASSWAGADTGELFF
j_gene: TRBJ2-2
v_gene: TRBV5-1

CDR3aa: CASRTGSSYNSPLHF
j_gene: TRBJ1-6
v_gene: TRBV19

CDR3aa: CASSVGASGVGETQYF
j_gene: TRBJ2-5
v_gene: TRBV9

CDR3aa: CASSSDRATDTQYF
j_gene: TRBJ2-3
v_gene: TRBV5-1

CDR3aa: CASRGTGTDYTF
j_gene: TRBJ1-2
v_gene: TRBV5-4

CDR3aa: CASSELMGYTF
j_gene: TRBJ1-2
v_gene: TRBV6-1

CDR3aa: CASSQYLRDSPNSPLHF
j_gene: TRBJ1-6
v_gene: TRBV4-1

CDR3aa: CASSQGQGEQYF
j_gene: TRBJ2-7
v_gene: TRBV3-1/TRBV3-2

CDR3aa: CASSYSSSYNEQFF
j_gene: TRBJ2-1
v_gene: TRBV28

CDR3aa: CASSILGGAPYNEQFF
j_gene: TRBJ2-1
v_gene: TRBV7-9

CDR3aa: CATEPQGKTNYGYTF
j_gene: TRBJ1-2
v_gene: TRBV10-3

CDR3aa: CASSASGYEQYF
j_gene: TRBJ2-7
v_gene: TRBV27